This T cell receptor (beta chain) is drawn from a study of shared clonotypes between healthy human individuals. Regarding the study as a whole: Naive subsets usually exceeded memory subsets in estimated richness. Clonotype sharing among the donors was expected to vary with sequencing depth.

From germline, CDR1 is LNHNV and CDR2 YYDKDF (reference sequence). This CDR3 contains 14 residues. With respect to this clone: Its antigen remains unidentified. One junction end disagrees with the germline gene, perhaps due to a read error.

Deep was the level used in running the assay. Tens of thousands of T cell genomes (about 0.2 ug DNA) went into each sorted-subset replicate. The table came from immunoSEQ multiplex PCR; TCRdb's copy has only in-frame clones and leaves some out. The table has around 510,000 clones, 90% to 96% seen once. This receptor was taken from a woman in her twenties or thirties in good health. V is TRBV15 and J is TRBJ2-2; no definite D call. The sequencing sample was made of naive CD4+ T cells sorted from blood. Sample subset: CD45RA+ positively selected. The CDR3 protein is CATTRIPPARELFF. CDR3 in DNA: TGTGCCACCACCAGAATTCCACCGGCCCGGGAGCTGTTTTTT.